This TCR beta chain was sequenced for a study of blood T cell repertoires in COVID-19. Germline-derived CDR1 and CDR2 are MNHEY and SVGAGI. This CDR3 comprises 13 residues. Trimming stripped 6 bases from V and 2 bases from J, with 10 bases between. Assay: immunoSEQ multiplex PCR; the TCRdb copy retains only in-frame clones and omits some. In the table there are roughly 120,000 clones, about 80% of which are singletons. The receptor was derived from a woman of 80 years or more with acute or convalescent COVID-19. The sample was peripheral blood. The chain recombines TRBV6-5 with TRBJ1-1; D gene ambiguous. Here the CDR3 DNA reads TGTGCCAGCAGAAGGACGGGAAACACTGAAGCTTTCTTT. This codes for CASRRTGNTEAFF.